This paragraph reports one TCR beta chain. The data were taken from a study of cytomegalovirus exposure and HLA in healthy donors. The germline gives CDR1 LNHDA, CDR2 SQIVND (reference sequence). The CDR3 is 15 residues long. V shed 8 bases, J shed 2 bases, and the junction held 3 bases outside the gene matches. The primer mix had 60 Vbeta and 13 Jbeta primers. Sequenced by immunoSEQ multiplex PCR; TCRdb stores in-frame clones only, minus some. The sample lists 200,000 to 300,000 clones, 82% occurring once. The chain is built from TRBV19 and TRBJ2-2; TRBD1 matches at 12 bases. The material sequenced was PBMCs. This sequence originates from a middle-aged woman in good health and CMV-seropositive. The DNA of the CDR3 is TGTGCCAGTTGGGACAGGGGGCTTAACACCGGGGAGCTGTTTTTT. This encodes CASWDRGLNTGELFF.